This TCR beta chain was captured by sequencing in a study of patients and donors after allogeneic stem cell transplantation. V was pared by 5 bases and J by 4 bases, with 14 bases between. The CDR3 covers 14 residues. In germline, CDR1 is SGHTA, CDR2 FQGNSA. Each CDR3 protein gets one entry after TCRdb re-called the RT-PCR reads with MiXCR. The repertoire includes over 150,000 distinct CDR3 sequences, about 32% of them detected once, and around 3.3% sits in the top ten. This clonotype was recorded at least ten times. The chain uses TRBV7-2 and TRBJ1-2; tentatively, D is TRBD1 (5 bases). This TCR was sampled from a human donor who was either an allogeneic HSCT recipient or a stem cell or donor lymphocyte infusion donor (not recorded which). It is not recorded whose cells these are; they may come from a transplant donor. Sample: blood, either unsorted or a sorted T cell fraction (not recorded which). The CDR3 region has the DNA TGTGCCAGCAGCACCAGGGCCAGAGGCTATGGCTACACCTTC. Translating gives CASSTRARGYGYTF.